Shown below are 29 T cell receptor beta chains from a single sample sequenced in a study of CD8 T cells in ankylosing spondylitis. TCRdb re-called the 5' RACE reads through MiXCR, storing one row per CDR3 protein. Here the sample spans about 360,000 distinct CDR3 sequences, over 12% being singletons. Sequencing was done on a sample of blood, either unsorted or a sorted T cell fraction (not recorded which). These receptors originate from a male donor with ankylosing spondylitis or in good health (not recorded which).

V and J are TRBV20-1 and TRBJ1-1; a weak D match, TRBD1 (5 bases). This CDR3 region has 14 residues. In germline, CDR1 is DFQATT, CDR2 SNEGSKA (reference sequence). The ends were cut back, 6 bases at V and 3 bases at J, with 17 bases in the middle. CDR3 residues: CSAIIGGTYTEAFF. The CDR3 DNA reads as TGCAGTGCAATCATCGGCGGGACCTACACTGAAGCTTTCTTT.

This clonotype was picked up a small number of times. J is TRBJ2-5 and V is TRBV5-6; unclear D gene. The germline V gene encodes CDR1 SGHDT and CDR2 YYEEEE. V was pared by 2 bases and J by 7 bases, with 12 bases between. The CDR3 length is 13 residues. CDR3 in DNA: TGTGCCAGCAGCTTCCGTGGGGTGGGGACCCAGTACTTC. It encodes CASSFRGVGTQYF.

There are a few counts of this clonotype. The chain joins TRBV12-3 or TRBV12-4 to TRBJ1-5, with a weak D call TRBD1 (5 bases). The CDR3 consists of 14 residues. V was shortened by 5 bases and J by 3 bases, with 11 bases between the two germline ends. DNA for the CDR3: TGTGCCAGCAGTCGCGACAGTTTCAATCAGCCCCAGCATTTT. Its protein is CASSRDSFNQPQHF.

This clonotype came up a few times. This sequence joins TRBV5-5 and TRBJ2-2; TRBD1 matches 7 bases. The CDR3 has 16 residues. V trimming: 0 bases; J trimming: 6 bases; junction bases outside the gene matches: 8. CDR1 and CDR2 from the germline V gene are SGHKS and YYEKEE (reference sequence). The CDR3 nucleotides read TGTGCCAGCAGCTTGGCGAGACAGGGTAAATCCGGGGAGCTGTTTTTT. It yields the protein CASSLARQGKSGELFF.

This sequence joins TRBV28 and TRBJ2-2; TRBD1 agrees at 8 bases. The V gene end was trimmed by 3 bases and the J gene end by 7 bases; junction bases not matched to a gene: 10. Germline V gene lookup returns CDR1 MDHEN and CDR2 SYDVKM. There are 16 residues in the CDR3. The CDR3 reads CASSFSGQGNGGELFF. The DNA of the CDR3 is TGTGCCAGCAGTTTCTCCGGACAGGGAAATGGCGGGGAGCTGTTTTTT.

CDR3 nucleotides: TGCGCCAGCAGCTTTCTTAGCGGGGAGAATGAGCAGTTCTTC. This translates into CASSFLSGENEQFF. This rearrangement joins TRBV5-1 to TRBJ2-1; 8 bases are shared with TRBD2. The CDR3 length is 14 residues. J gave up 7 bases and V 2 bases, and 5 bases lay outside the gene matches. From germline, CDR1 is SGHRS and CDR2 YFSETQ.

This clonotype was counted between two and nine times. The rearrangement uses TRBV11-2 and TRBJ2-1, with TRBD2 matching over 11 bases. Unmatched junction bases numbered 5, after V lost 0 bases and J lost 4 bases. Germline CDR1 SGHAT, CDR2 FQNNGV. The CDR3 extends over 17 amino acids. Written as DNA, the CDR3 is TGTGCCAGCAGCTTAGAACTTCTAGCGGGGGGATACAATGAGCAGTTCTTC. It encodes CASSLELLAGGYNEQFF.

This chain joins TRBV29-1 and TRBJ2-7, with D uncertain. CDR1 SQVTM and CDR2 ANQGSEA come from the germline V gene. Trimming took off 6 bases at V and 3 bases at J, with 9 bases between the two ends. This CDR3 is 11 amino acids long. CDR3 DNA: TGCAGCGTGTCGGATCACTACGAGCAGTACTTC. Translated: CSVSDHYEQYF.

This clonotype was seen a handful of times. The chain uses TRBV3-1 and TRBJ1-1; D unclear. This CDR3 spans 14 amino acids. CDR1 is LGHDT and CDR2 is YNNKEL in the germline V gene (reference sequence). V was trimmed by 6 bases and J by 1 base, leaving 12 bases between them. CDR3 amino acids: CASRSSRSNTEAFF. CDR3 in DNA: TGTGCCAGCAGAAGCAGTAGATCGAACACTGAAGCTTTCTTT.

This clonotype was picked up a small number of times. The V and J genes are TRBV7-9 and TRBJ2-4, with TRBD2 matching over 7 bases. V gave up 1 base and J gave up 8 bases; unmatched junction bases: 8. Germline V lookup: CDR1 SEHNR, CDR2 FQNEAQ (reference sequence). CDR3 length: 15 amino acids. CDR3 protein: CASSLGGTIDDIQYF. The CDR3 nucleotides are TGTGCCAGCAGCTTAGGAGGGACTATCGATGACATTCAGTACTTC. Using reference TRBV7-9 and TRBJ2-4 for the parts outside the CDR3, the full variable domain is DTGVSQNPRHKITKRGQNVTFRCDPISEHNRLYWYRQTLGQGPEFLTYFQNEAQLEKSRLLSDRFSAERPKGSFSTLEIQRTEQGDSAMYLCASSLGGTIDDIQYFGAGTRLSVL.

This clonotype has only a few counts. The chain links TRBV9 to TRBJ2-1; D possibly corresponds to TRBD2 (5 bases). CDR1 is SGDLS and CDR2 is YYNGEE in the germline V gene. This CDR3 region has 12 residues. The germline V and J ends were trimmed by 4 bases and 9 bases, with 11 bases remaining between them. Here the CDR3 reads CASSSDSSEQFF. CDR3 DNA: TGTGCCAGCAGCTCGGACTCAAGTGAGCAGTTCTTC.

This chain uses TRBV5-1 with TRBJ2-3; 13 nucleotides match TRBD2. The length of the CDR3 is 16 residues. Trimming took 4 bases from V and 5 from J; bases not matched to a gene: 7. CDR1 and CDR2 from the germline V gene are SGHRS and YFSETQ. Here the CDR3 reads CASSPGTSGNQDTQYF. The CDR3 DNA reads TGCGCCAGCAGCCCCGGGACTAGCGGGAATCAAGATACGCAGTATTTT.

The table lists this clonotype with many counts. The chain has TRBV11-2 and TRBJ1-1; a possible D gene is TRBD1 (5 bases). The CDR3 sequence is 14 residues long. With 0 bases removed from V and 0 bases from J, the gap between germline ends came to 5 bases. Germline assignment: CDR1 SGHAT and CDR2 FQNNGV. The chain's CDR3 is CASSLDRVNTEAFF. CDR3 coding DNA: TGTGCCAGCAGCTTAGACAGGGTGAACACTGAAGCTTTCTTT.

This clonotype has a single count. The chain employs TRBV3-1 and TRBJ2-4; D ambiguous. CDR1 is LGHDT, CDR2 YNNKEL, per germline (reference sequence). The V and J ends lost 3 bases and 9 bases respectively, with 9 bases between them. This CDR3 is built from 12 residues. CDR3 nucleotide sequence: TGTGCCAGCAGCCAGAATGTCGGCATTCAGTACTTC. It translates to CASSQNVGIQYF.

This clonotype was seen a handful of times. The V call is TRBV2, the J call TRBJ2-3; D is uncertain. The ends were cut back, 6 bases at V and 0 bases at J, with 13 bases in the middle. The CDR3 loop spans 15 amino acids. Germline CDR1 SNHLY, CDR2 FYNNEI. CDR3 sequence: CASRTGSVSTDTQYF. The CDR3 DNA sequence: TGTGCCAGCAGGACCGGCAGCGTTAGCACAGATACGCAGTATTTT.

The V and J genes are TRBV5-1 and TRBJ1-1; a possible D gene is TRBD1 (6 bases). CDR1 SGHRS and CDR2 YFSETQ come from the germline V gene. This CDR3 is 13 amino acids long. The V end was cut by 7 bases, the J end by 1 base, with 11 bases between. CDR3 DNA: TGCGCCAGCTACCGGGACACGAACACTGAAGCTTTCTTT. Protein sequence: CASYRDTNTEAFF.

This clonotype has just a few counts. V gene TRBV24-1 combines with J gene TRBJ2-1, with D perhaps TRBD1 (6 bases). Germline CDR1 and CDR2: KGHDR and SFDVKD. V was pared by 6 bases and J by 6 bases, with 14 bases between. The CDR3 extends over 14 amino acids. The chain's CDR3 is CATSQSGDINEQFF. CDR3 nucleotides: TGTGCCACCAGTCAGTCAGGGGACATCAATGAGCAGTTCTTC.

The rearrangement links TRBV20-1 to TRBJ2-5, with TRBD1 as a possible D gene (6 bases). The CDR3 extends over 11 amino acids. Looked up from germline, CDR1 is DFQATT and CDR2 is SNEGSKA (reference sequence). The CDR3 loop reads CRADQGETQYF. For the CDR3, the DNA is TGCAGGGCGGATCAGGGGGAGACCCAGTACTTC.

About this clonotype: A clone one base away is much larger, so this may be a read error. CDR3 nucleotides: TGTGCCAGCAAACAGGGGAACACTGAAGCTTTCTTT. Amino acids: CASKQGNTEAFF. The chain joins TRBV3-1 to TRBJ1-1, with D perhaps matching TRBD1 (6 bases). From germline, CDR1 is LGHDT and CDR2 YNNKEL (reference sequence). This CDR3 is built from 12 residues. V dropped 7 bases and J dropped 1 base, with 7 bases sitting between them.

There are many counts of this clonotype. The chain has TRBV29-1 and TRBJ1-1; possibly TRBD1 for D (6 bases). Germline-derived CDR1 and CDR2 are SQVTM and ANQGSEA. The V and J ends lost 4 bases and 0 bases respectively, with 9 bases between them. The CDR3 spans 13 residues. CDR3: CSVGRDMNTEAFF. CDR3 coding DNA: TGCAGCGTTGGACGGGACATGAACACTGAAGCTTTCTTT. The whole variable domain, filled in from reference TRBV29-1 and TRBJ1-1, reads SAVISQKPSRDICQRGTSLTIQCQVDSQVTMMFWYRQQPGQSLTLIATANQGSEATYESGFVIDKFPISRPNLTFSTLTVSNMSPEDSSIYLCSVGRDMNTEAFFGQGTRLTVV.

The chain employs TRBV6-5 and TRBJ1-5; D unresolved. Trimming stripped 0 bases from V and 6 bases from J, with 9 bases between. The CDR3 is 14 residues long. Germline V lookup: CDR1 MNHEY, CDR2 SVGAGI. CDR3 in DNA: TGTGCCAGCAGTTACTCCGGAGTTGGTCAGCCCCAGCATTTT. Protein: CASSYSGVGQPQHF.

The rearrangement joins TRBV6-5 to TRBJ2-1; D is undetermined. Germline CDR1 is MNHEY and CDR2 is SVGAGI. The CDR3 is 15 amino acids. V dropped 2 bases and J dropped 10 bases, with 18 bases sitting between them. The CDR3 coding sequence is TGTGCCAGCAGTTACGGCCCAACTGTCGGAGTGGAGCAGTTCTTC. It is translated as CASSYGPTVGVEQFF.

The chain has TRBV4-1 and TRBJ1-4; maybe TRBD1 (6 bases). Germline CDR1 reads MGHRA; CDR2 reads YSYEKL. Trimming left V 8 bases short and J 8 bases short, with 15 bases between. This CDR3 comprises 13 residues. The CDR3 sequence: CASGGLPREKLFF. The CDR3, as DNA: TGCGCCAGCGGGGGCTTACCTCGGGAAAAACTGTTTTTT.

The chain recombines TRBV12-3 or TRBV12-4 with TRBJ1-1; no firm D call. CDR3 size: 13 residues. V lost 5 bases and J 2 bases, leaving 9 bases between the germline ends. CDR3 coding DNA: TGTGCCAGCAGTCCTCGCGATAACACTGAAGCTTTCTTT. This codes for CASSPRDNTEAFF.

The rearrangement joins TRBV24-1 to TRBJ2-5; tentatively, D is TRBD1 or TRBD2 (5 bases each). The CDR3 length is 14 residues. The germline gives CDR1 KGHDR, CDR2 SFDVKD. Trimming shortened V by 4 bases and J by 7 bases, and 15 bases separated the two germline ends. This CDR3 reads CATSEAGTTVTQYF. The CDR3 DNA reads TGTGCCACCAGTGAGGCCGGGACGACGGTGACCCAGTACTTC.

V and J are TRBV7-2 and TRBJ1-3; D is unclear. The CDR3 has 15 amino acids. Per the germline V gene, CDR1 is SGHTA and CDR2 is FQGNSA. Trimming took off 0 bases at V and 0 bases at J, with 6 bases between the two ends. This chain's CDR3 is CASSLAPSSGNTIYF. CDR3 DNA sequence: TGTGCCAGCAGCTTAGCCCCGAGCTCTGGAAACACCATATATTTT.

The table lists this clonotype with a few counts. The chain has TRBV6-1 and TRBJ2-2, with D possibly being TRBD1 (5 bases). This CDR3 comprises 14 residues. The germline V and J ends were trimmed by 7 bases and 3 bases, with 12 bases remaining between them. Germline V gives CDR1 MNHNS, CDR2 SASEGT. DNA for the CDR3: TGTGCCAGCACCGCCCAGACAGACACCGGGGAGCTGTTTTTT. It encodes CASTAQTDTGELFF.

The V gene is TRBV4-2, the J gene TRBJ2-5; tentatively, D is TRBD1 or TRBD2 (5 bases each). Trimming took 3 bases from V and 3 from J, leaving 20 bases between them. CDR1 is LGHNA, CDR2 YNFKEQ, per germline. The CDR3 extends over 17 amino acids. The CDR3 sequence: CASSQDPGPQAEETQYF. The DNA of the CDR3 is TGTGCCAGCAGCCAGGATCCGGGACCCCAGGCCGAAGAGACCCAGTACTTC.

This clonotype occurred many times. The CDR3 region has the DNA TGTGCCAGCAGTTACGACGGTAACTATGGCTACACCTTC. Its translation: CASSYDGNYGYTF. The chain uses TRBV6-5 and TRBJ1-2; D remains unclear. Trimming took off 2 bases at V and 1 base at J, with 5 bases between the two ends. The CDR3 consists of 13 residues. Per germline, CDR1 MNHEY and CDR2 SVGAGI.